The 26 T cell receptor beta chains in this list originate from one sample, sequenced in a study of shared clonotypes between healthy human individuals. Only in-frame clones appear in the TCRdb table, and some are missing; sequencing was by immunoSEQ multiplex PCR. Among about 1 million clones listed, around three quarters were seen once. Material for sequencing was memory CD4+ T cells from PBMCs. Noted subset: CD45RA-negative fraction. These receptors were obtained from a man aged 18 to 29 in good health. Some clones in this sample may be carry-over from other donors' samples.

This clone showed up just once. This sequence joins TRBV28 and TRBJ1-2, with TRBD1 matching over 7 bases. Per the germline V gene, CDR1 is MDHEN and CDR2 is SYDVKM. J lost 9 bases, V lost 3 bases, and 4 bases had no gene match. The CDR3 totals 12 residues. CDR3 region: CASSFAGGSYTF. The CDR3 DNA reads TGTGCCAGCAGTTTTGCAGGGGGGAGCTACACCTTC.

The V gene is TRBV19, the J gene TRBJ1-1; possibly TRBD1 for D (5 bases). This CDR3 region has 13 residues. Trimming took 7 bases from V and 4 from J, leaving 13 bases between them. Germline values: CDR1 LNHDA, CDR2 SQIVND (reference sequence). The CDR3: CASTQQGPTEAFF. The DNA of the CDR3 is TGTGCCAGTACACAGCAGGGCCCCACTGAAGCTTTCTTT.

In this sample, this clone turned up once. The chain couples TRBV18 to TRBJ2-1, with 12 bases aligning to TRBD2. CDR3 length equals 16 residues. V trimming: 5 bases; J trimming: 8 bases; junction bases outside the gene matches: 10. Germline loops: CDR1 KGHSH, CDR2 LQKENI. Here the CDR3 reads CASSSGLAGSGDEQFF. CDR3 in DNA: TGTGCCAGCTCATCGGGACTAGCGGGTTCCGGCGATGAGCAGTTCTTC.

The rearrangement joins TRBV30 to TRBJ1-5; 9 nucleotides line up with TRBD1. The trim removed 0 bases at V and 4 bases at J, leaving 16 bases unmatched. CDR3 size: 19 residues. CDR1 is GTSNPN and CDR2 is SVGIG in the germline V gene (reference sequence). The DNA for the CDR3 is TGTGCCTGGAGTGTAATTCGGGGGACAGGGAGCGGTCGGAATCAGCCCCAGCATTTT. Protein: CAWSVIRGTGSGRNQPQHF. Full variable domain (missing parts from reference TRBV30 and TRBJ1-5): SQTIHQWPATLVQPVGSPLSLECTVEGTSNPNLYWYRQAAGRGLQLLFYSVGIGQISSEVPQNLSASRPQDRQFILSSKKLLLSDSGFYLCAWSVIRGTGSGRNQPQHFGDGTRLSIL.

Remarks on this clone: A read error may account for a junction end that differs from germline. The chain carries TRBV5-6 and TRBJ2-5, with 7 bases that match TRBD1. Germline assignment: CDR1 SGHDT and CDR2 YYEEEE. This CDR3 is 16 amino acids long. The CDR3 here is CASSSLTGTVGEAQYF. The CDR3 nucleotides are TGTGCCAGCAGCTCTCTAACGGGGACAGTCGGAGAGGCCCAGTACTTC.

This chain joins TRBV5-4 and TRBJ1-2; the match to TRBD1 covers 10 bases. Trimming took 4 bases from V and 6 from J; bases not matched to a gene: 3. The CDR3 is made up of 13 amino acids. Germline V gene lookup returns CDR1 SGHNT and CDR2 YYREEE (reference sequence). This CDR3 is CASSAGTGDGYTF. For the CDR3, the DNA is TGTGCCAGCAGCGCCGGGACAGGGGATGGCTACACCTTC.

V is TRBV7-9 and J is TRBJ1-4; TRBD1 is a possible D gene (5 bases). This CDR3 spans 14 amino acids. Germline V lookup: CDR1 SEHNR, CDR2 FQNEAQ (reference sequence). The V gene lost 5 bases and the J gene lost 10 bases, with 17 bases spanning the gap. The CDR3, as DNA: TGTGCCAGCAGCCTCCGGGGGGAGCAGGGAAAACTGTTTTTT. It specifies CASSLRGEQGKLFF.

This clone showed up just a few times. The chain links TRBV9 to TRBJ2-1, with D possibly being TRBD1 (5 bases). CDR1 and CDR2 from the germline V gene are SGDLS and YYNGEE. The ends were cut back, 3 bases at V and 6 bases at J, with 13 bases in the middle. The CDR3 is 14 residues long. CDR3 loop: CASSDPRTFNEQFF. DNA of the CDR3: TGTGCCAGCAGCGATCCCCGGACATTCAATGAGCAGTTCTTC.

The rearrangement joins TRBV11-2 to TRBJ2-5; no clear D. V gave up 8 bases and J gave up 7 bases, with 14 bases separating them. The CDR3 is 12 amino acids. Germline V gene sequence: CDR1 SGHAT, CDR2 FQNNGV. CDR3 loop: CASSPGHRTQYF. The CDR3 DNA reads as TGTGCCAGCTCTCCGGGCCACAGGACCCAGTACTTC.

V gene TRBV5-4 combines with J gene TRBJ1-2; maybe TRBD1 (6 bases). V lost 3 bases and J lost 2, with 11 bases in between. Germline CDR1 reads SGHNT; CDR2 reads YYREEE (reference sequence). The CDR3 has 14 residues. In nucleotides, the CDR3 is TGTGCCAGCAGCTGGTCAACAGGGAACTATGGCTACACCTTC. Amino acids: CASSWSTGNYGYTF.

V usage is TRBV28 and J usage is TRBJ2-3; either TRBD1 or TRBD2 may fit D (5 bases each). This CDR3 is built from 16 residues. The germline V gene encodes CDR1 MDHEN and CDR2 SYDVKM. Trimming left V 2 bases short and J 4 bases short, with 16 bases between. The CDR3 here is CASSLPPGGIADTQYF. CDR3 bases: TGTGCCAGCAGTTTACCCCCTGGGGGTATTGCAGATACGCAGTATTTT. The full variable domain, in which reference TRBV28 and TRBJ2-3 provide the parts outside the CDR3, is DVKVTQSSRYLVKRTGEKVFLECVQDMDHENMFWYRQDPGLGLRLIYFSYDVKMKEKGDIPEGYSVSREKKERFSLILESASTNQTSMYLCASSLPPGGIADTQYFGPGTRLTVL.

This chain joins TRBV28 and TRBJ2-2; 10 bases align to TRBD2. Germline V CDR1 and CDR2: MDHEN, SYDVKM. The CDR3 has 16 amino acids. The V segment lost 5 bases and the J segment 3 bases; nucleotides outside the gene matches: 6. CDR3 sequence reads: CASSEPGLAYTGELFF. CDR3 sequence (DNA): TGTGCCAGCAGTGAGCCGGGACTAGCGTACACCGGGGAGCTGTTTTTT.

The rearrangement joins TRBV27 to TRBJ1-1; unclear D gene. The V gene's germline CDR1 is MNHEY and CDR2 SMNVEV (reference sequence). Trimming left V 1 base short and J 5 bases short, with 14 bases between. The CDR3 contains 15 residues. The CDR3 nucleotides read TGTGCCAGCAGTTTATTTCGATTGGAGAAGACTGAAGCTTTCTTT. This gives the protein CASSLFRLEKTEAFF.

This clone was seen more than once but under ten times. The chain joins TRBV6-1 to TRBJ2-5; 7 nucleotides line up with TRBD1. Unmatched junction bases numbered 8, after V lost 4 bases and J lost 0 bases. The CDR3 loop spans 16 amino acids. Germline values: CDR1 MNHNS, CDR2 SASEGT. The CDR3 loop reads CASSVRAQGYQETQYF. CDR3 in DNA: TGTGCCAGCAGTGTGCGAGCACAGGGGTACCAAGAGACCCAGTACTTC.

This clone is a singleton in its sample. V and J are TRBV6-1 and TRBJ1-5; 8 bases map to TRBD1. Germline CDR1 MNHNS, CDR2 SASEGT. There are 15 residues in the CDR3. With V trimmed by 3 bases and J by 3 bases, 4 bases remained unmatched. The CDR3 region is CASSELDRDNQPQHF. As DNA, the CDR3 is TGTGCCAGCAGTGAGTTGGACAGGGACAATCAGCCCCAGCATTTT.

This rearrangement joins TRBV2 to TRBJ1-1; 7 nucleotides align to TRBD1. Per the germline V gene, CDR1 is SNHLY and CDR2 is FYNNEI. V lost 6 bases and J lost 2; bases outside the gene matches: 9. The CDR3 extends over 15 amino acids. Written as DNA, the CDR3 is TGTGCCAGCAGCCGGGGACAGATCTATAACACTGAAGCTTTCTTT. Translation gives CASSRGQIYNTEAFF.

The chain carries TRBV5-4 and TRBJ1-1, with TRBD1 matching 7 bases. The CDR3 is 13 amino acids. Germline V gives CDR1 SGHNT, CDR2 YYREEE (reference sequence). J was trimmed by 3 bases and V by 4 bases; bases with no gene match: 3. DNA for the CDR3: TGTGCCAGCAGCCCCGGGACAGACACTGAAGCTTTCTTT. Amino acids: CASSPGTDTEAFF.

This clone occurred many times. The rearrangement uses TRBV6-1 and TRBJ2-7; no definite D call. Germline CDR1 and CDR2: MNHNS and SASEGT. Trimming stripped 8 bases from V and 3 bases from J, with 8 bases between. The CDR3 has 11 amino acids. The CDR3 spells CASDDIYEQYF. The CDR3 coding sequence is TGTGCCAGCGACGACATCTACGAGCAGTACTTC.

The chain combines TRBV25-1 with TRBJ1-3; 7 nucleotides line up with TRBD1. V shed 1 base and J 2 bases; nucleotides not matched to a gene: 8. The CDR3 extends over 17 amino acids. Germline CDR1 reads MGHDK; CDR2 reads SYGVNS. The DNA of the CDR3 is TGTGCCAGCAGTGAATTAAAGGGGGCCGGTCCTGGAAACACCATATATTTT. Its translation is CASSELKGAGPGNTIYF.

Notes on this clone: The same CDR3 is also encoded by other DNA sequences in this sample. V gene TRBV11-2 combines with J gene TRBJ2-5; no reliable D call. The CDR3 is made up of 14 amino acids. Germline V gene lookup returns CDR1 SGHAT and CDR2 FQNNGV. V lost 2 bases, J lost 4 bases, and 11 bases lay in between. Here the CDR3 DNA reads TGTGCCAGCAGCTTATCTTGGAGTGGAGAGACCCAGTACTTC. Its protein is CASSLSWSGETQYF.

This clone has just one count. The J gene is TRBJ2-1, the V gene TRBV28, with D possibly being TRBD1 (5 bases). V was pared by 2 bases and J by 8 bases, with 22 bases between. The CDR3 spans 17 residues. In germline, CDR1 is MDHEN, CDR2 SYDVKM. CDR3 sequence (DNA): TGTGCCAGCAGTTTAACCGGTAGGGCGTCTTGGGGCTATGAGCAGTTCTTC. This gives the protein CASSLTGRASWGYEQFF. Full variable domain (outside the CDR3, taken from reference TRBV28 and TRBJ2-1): DVKVTQSSRYLVKRTGEKVFLECVQDMDHENMFWYRQDPGLGLRLIYFSYDVKMKEKGDIPEGYSVSREKKERFSLILESASTNQTSMYLCASSLTGRASWGYEQFFGPGTRLTVL.

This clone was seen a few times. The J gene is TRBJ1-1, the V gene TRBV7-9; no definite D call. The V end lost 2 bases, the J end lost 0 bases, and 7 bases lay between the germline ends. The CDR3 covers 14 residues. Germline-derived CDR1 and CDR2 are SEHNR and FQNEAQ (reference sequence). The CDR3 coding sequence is TGTGCCAGCAGCTTACAACAGATGAACACTGAAGCTTTCTTT. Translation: CASSLQQMNTEAFF.

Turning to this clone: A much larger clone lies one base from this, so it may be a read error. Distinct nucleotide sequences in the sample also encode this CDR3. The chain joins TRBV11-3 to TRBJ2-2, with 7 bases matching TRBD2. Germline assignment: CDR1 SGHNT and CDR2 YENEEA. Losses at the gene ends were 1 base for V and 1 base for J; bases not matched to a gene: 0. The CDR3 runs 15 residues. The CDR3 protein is CASSLGGGNTGELFF. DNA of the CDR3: TGTGCCAGCAGCTTAGGCGGGGGGAACACCGGGGAGCTGTTTTTT.

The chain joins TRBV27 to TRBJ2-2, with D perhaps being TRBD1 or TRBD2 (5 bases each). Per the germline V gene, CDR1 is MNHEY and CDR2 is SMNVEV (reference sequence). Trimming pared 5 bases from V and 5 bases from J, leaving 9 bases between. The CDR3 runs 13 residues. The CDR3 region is CASSRWGTGELFF. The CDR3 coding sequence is TGTGCCAGCAGTCGCTGGGGGACCGGGGAGCTGTTTTTT.

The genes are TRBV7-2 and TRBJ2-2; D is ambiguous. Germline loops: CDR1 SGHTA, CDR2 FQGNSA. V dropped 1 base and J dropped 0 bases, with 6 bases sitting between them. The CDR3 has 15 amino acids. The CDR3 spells CASSLVTANTGELFF. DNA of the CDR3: TGTGCCAGCAGCTTAGTGACCGCGAACACCGGGGAGCTGTTTTTT.

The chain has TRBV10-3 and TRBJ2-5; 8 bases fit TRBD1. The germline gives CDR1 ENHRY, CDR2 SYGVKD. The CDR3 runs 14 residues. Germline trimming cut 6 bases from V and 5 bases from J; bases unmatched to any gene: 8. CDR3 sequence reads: CAIRPDRGLETQYF. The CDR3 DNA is TGTGCCATCAGGCCAGACAGGGGATTGGAGACCCAGTACTTC.